The text below deals with one T cell receptor (beta chain). CDR3 length: 13 residues. Germline lookup yields CDR1 SGHTA and CDR2 FQGNSA. Trimming shortened V by 7 bases and J by 0 bases, and 8 bases separated the two germline ends. The sample originates from a study of blood T cell repertoires in COVID-19. Looking at the study overall: The United States, Italy and Spain supplied acute and convalescent COVID-19 samples.

Sequenced by immunoSEQ multiplex PCR; TCRdb stores in-frame clones only, minus some. This sample has 200,000 to 300,000 clones, with roughly 86% found just once. This study enrolled people aged about 18 to 90 from under 25 US geographic areas. Cohort allocation depended upon clinical history that participants reported. Among Cohort 3 donors, those recovered had two negative PCRs, clearance, or symptom resolution. The chain couples TRBV7-2 to TRBJ2-3; D is uncertain. The sequencing sample was made of PBMCs or T cells enriched from blood (not recorded which). The sequence was collected from a woman aged 18-29 years who had recovered from COVID-19. Written as DNA, the CDR3 is TGTGCCAGCACCAAACTTAGCACAGATACGCAGTATTTT. This sequence encodes CASTKLSTDTQYF.